This T cell receptor beta chain was found in a study of response to subunit inactivated influenza vaccine. Study-level results: Every seasonal influenza vaccination brings in few new T cells, the authors suggested.

TCRdb recomputed calls from the RT-PCR reads with MiXCR, one row per CDR3 protein. The sample shows around 580,000 distinct CDR3 sequences, about 14% of them seen only once. This clonotype was recorded a few times. The antigen remains undetermined. V shed 4 bases, J shed 5 bases, and the junction held 8 bases outside the gene matches. CDR1 and CDR2 (germline): DFQATT, SNEGSKA (reference sequence). The CDR3 loop spans 15 amino acids. V and J are TRBV20-1 and TRBJ2-1; TRBD2 matches at 10 bases. This TCR came from a man aged 45-60 years who received an inactivated influenza vaccine. The sample consisted of PBMCs from blood, taken roughly 12 days after vaccination. CDR3 coding DNA: TGCAGTGCTACACTAGGAGCGGGAGGGCACAATGAGCAGTTCTTC. It codes for CSATLGAGGHNEQFF.